The 12 T cell receptor beta chains given below trace back to one sample, sequenced in a study of low-dose radiotherapy and immunotherapy resistance in tumors. Alpha- and beta-chain coverage of first-strand cDNA came from TRAV- and TRBV-specific primers. TCRs were amplified for 20 to 25 PCR cycles with a constant-region primer and V-primer adapter. TCRdb re-analysed the reads in MiXCR, keeping a single row per CDR3 protein. Here the sample spans around 13,000 distinct CDR3 sequences, 60% being singletons. The source is a human donor with advanced metastatic prostate, ovarian, gallbladder or colorectal cancer (not recorded which). This table probably holds off-target reads from a library built for another chain.

This clonotype qualifies as medium-sized (0.01 to 0.1%). V usage is TRBV7-9 and J usage is TRBJ2-4, with unresolved D. Germline V gene data show CDR1 as SEHNR and CDR2 as FQNEAQ (reference sequence). The CDR3 extends over 15 amino acids. Trimming removed 4 bases from V and 3 bases from J, with 13 bases in between. This CDR3 reads CASSSGESGKNIQYF. DNA for the CDR3: TGTGCCAGCAGCTCCGGCGAGAGTGGCAAAAACATTCAGTACTTC. The whole variable domain, remainder taken from reference TRBV7-9 and TRBJ2-4, is DTGVSQNPRHKITKRGQNVTFRCDPISEHNRLYWYRQTLGQGPEFLTYFQNEAQLEKSRLLSDRFSAERPKGSFSTLEIQRTEQGDSAMYLCASSSGESGKNIQYFGAGTRLSVL.

This clonotype was seen just once. The chain carries TRBV19 and TRBJ2-5, with D unclear. V was clipped by 6 bases and J by 4 bases, with 9 bases between them. Germline-derived CDR1 and CDR2 are LNHDA and SQIVND (reference sequence). The CDR3 is 12 residues long. The CDR3 coding sequence is TGTGCCAGTAGGTGGGGTTCAGAGACCCAGTACTTC. This sequence encodes CASRWGSETQYF.

The table lists this clonotype with a few counts. This chain links TRBV18 with TRBJ1-1; D gene unclear. This CDR3 region has 15 residues. The germline CDR1 and CDR2 sequences are KGHSH and LQKENI. With 0 bases removed from V and 5 bases from J, the gap between germline ends came to 13 bases. The CDR3 region has the DNA TGTGCCAGCTCACCACCAGGTACCCTCGGAACTGAAGCTTTCTTT. Translation: CASSPPGTLGTEAFF.

The chain is built from TRBV4-3 and TRBJ1-2; TRBD1 matches at 10 bases. V was pared by 0 bases and J by 6 bases, with 10 bases of the junction left unmatched. The germline V gene has CDR1 LGHNA and CDR2 YSLEER. The CDR3 runs 17 residues. The CDR3 DNA reads as TGCGCCAGCAGCCAAGATGTGGCCGACAGGGGGCTTGATGGCTACACCTTC. It is translated as CASSQDVADRGLDGYTF.

This sequence joins TRBV6-5 and TRBJ2-7, with 12 bases lining up with TRBD1. The V segment lost 0 bases and the J segment 2 bases; nucleotides outside the gene matches: 2. The CDR3 spans 16 residues. Germline assignment: CDR1 MNHEY and CDR2 SVGAGI. CDR3: CASSYSGTGGAYEQYF. The DNA for the CDR3 is TGTGCCAGCAGTTACTCCGGGACAGGGGGCGCCTACGAGCAGTACTTC.

The rearrangement links TRBV29-1 to TRBJ2-7, with D unresolved. The CDR3 runs to 12 residues. Trimming shortened V by 7 bases and J by 0 bases, and 10 bases separated the two germline ends. Germline V gene lookup returns CDR1 SQVTM and CDR2 ANQGSEA. Written as DNA, the CDR3 is TGCAGCGGCATAACCAGCTCCTACGAGCAGTACTTC. Translated: CSGITSSYEQYF.

This chain connects TRBV11-1 to TRBJ2-7, with D possibly matching TRBD2 (5 bases). V was clipped by 6 bases and J by 3 bases, with 21 bases between them. The CDR3 is made up of 16 amino acids. The germline CDR1 and CDR2 sequences are SGHAT and FQDESV (reference sequence). The CDR3 DNA sequence: TGTGCCAGCAGTAGCACCCTGCTAGCCGCTATCTACGAGCAGTACTTC. It is translated as CASSSTLLAAIYEQYF.

This clonotype was observed a single time. This chain connects TRBV20-1 to TRBJ2-5, with 9 bases identical to TRBD1. The CDR3 sequence is 18 residues long. Unmatched junction bases numbered 18, after V lost 2 bases and J lost 5 bases. Germline-derived CDR1 and CDR2 are DFQATT and SNEGSKA (reference sequence). The CDR3 protein is CSARTGTGYRLIGETQYF. The CDR3, as DNA: TGCAGTGCTAGAACCGGGACAGGGTATAGGTTGATCGGGGAGACCCAGTACTTC.

The rearrangement joins TRBV4-1 to TRBJ1-1; possibly TRBD1 for D (6 bases). Germline loops: CDR1 MGHRA, CDR2 YSYEKL. CDR3 length: 14 amino acids. The V and J ends lost 0 bases and 1 base respectively, with 6 bases between them. CDR3 in DNA: TGCGCCAGCAGCCAAGAAGGGGGGAACACTGAAGCTTTCTTT. Its protein product is CASSQEGGNTEAFF.

This sequence joins TRBV12-3 or TRBV12-4 and TRBJ2-5; tentative D call: TRBD2 (5 bases). The V gene lost 8 bases and the J gene lost 1 base, with 14 bases spanning the gap. The length of the CDR3 is 14 residues. As DNA, the CDR3 is TGTGCCAGCGTCCGTACGAGCGGCCAAGAGACCCAGTACTTC. It is translated as CASVRTSGQETQYF.

The chain is built from TRBV28 and TRBJ2-7, with D unresolved. The ends were cut back, 3 bases at V and 5 bases at J, with 8 bases in the middle. CDR1 is MDHEN, CDR2 SYDVKM, per germline. This CDR3 spans 12 amino acids. The CDR3: CASSFAVHEQYF. In DNA, the CDR3 is TGTGCCAGCAGTTTCGCCGTCCACGAGCAGTACTTC.

The chain employs TRBV5-8 and TRBJ1-6; D is undetermined. Trimming took 4 bases from V and 7 from J, leaving 12 bases between them. Looked up from germline, CDR1 is SGHTS and CDR2 is YDEGEE. The CDR3 runs to 14 residues. The CDR3 nucleotides are TGTGCCAGCAGCCGTCTAGCAATCAATTCACCCCTCCACTTT. As protein: CASSRLAINSPLHF.